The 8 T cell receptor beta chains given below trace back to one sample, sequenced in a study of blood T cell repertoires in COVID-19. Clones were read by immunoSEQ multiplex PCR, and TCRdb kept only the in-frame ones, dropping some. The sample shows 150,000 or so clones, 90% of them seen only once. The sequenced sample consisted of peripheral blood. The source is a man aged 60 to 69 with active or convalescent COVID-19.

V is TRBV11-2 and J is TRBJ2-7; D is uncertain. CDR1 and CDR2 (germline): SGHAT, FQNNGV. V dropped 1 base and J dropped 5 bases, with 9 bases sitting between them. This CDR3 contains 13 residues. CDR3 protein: CASSLVVANEQYF. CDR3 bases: TGTGCCAGCAGCTTAGTTGTGGCCAACGAGCAGTACTTC.

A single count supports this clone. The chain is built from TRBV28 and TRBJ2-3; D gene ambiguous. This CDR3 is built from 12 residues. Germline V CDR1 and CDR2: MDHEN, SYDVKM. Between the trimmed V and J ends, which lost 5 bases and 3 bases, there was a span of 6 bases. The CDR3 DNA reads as TGTGCCAGCAGTCCCTCTACAGATACGCAGTATTTT. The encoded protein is CASSPSTDTQYF.

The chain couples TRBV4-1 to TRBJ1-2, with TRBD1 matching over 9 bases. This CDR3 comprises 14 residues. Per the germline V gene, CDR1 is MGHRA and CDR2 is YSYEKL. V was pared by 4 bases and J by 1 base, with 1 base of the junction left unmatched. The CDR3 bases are TGCGCCAGCAGCCCGACAGGGGGTAACTATGGCTACACCTTC. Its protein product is CASSPTGGNYGYTF.

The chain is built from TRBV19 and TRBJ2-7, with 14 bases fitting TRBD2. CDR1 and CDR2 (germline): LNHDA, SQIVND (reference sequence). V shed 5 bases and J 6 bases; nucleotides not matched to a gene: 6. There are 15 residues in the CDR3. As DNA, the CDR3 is TGTGCCAGTAGTCGGGGACTAGCGGGAGTTCGCGAGCAGTACTTC. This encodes CASSRGLAGVREQYF.

CDR3 protein: CASSLNRGDYGYTF. The DNA of the CDR3 is TGCGCCAGCAGCTTAAACAGGGGGGACTATGGCTACACCTTC. The chain carries TRBV5-1 and TRBJ1-2, with TRBD1 matching 8 bases. The ends lost 2 bases at V and 3 bases at J; junction bases unmatched: 3. This CDR3 region has 14 residues. CDR1 and CDR2 from the germline V gene are SGHRS and YFSETQ.

The CDR3 reads CASSYGTTLYEQYF. The CDR3 DNA reads as TGTGCCAGCAGTTACGGGACTACCCTCTACGAGCAGTACTTC. The rearrangement uses TRBV6-2 or TRBV6-3 and TRBJ2-7, with TRBD2 identical over 7 bases. The V segment lost 2 bases and the J segment 3 bases; nucleotides outside the gene matches: 4. The CDR3 spans 14 residues. The germline CDR1 and CDR2 sequences are MNHEY and SVGEGT.

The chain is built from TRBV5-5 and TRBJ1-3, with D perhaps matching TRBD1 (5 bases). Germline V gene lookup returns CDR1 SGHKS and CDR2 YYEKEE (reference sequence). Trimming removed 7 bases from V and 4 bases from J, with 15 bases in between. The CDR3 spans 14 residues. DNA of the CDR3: TGTGCCAGCGGGAAATTCGACAGAGGAAACACCATATATTTT. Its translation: CASGKFDRGNTIYF.

The CDR3 is CASSPLAGGPGELFF. The CDR3 region has the DNA TGTGCCAGCAGCCCTCTAGCGGGGGGGCCCGGGGAGCTGTTTTTT. The J gene is TRBJ2-2, the V gene TRBV5-5, with 12 bases fitting TRBD2. The CDR3 length is 15 residues. CDR1 SGHKS and CDR2 YYEKEE come from the germline V gene (reference sequence). With 4 bases clipped from V and 6 bases from J, the junction kept 4 bases outside the gene matches.